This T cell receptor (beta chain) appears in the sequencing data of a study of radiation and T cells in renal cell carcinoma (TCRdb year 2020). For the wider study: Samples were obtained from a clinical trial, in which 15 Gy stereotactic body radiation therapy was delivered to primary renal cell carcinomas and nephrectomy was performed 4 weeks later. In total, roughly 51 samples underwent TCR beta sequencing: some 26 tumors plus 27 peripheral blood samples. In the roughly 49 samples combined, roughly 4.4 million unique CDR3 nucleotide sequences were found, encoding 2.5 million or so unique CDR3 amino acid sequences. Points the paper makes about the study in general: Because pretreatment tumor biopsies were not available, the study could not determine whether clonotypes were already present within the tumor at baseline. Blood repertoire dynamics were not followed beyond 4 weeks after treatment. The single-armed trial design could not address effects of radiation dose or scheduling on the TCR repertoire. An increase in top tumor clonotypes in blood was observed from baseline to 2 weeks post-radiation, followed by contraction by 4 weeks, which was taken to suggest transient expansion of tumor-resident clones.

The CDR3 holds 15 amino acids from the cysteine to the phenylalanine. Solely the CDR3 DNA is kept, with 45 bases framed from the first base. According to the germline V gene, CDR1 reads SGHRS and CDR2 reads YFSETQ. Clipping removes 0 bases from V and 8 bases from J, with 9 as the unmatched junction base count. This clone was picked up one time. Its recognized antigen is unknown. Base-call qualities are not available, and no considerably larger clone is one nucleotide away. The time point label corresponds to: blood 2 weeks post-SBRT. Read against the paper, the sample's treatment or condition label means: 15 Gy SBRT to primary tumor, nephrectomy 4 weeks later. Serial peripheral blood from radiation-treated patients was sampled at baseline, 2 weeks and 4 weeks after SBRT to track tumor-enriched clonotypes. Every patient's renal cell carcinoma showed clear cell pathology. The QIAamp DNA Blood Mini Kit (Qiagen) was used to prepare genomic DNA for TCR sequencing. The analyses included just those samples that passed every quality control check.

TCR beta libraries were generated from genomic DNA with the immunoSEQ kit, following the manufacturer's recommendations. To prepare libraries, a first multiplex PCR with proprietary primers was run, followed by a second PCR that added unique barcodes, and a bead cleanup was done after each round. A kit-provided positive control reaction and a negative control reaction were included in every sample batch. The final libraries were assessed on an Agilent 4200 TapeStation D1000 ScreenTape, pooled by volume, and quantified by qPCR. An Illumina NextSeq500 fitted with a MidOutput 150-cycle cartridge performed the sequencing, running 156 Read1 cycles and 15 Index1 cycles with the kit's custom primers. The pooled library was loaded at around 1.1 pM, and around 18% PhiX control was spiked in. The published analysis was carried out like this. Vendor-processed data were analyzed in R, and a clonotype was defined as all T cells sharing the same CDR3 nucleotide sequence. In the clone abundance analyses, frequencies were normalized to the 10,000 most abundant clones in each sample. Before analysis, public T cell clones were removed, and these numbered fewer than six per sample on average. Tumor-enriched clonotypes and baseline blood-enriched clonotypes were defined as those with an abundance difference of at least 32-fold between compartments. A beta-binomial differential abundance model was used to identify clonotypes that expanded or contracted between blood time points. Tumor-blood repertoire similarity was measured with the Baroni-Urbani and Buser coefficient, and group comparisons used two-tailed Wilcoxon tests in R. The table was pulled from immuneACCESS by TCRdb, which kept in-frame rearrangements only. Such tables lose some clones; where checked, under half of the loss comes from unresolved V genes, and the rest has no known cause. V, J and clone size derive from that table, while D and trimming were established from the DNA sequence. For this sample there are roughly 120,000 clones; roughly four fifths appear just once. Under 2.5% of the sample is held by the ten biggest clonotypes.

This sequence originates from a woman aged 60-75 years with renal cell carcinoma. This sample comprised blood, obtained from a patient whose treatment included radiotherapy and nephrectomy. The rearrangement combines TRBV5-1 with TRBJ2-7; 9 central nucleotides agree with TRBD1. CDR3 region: CASSLDPGQGGKQYF. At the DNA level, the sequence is TGCGCCAGCAGCTTGGACCCGGGACAGGGCGGAAAGCAGTACTTC.